Sequencing of this TCR beta chain was carried out in a study of T cells in Graves' hyperthyroidism and ophthalmopathy. This clonotype showed up many times. From germline, CDR1 is SEHNR and CDR2 FQNEAQ (reference sequence). The CDR3 length is 19 residues. V lost 5 bases to trimming and J lost 2 bases, with 26 bases between them. Amplification yielded TCR beta CDR3 regions, with RNA transcripts as the source. The TCR CDR3 first-round RT-PCR relied on the HTBI primer set. Each CDR3 protein gets one entry after TCRdb re-called the multiplex PCR reads with MiXCR. There are around 280,000 distinct CDR3 sequences in the sample; roughly 15% occur only once, and roughly 7.9% lies in the top ten.

The TCR originated in a woman in her thirties or forties with Graves' hyperthyroidism. The V gene is TRBV7-9, the J gene TRBJ2-3, with a tentative D call TRBD2 (6 bases). Material for sequencing was blood. Here the CDR3 DNA reads TGTGCCAGCAGCCCTTACCCACTAGCAACCCTGAGGGACACAGATACGCAGTATTTT. Amino acids: CASSPYPLATLRDTDTQYF. The variable domain in full, with the rest retrieved from reference TRBV7-9 and TRBJ2-3, is DTGVSQNPRHKITKRGQNVTFRCDPISEHNRLYWYRQTLGQGPEFLTYFQNEAQLEKSRLLSDRFSAERPKGSFSTLEIQRTEQGDSAMYLCASSPYPLATLRDTDTQYFGPGTRLTVL.